This TCR beta chain was sequenced for a study of radiotherapy plus CTLA-4 blockade in lung cancer. The germline V gene encodes CDR1 SGHRS and CDR2 YFSETQ. V was shortened by 2 bases and J by 6 bases, with 14 bases between the two germline ends. The CDR3 loop spans 14 amino acids. Produced via immunoSEQ multiplex PCR; TCRdb's table is partial and in-frame only. The table includes around 100,000 clones, over 65% detected once. The sequence was obtained from a human donor with non-small cell lung cancer that progressed on radiotherapy plus ipilimumab. Some clones in this sample may be carry-over from other donors' samples. The source was peripheral blood, collected from a patient treated with radiotherapy plus ipilimumab. The J gene is TRBJ1-2, the V gene TRBV5-1; D might be TRBD1 (6 bases). The chain's CDR3 is CASSFMGGEDGYTF. CDR3 nucleotides: TGCGCCAGCAGCTTCATGGGGGGCGAAGATGGCTACACCTTC. Together with reference TRBV5-1 and TRBJ1-2, the CDR3 gives the full variable domain: KAGVTQTPRYLIKTRGQQVTLSCSPISGHRSVSWYQQTPGQGLQFLFEYFSETQRNKGNFPGRFSGRQFSNSRSEMNVSTLELGDSALYLCASSFMGGEDGYTFGSGTRLTVV.